Described below is a single T cell receptor beta chain sequence and its context. This entry is derived from a study of blood T cell repertoires in COVID-19. Overall study: Italy, Spain and the United States were the sources of the convalescent and acute COVID-19 samples. T cells, B-cell-depleted T cells, or PBMCs supplied cDNA or gDNA.

Per the original methods: Reference gene primers were amplified, and this amplification served to estimate nucleated cell counts. Clones were read by immunoSEQ multiplex PCR, and TCRdb kept only the in-frame ones, dropping some. D and trimming come from the DNA, and the V and J calls and clone size come from that table. Among over 200,000 clones listed, around 80% were seen once. The specimen was peripheral blood. The source of this sequence is a man in his forties with active or convalescent COVID-19.

The CDR3 loop reads CASSETYIQGTYEQYF. DNA for the CDR3: TGTGCCAGCAGTGAAACCTACATACAGGGTACCTACGAGCAGTACTTC. The chain carries TRBV6-1 and TRBJ2-7; tentatively, D is TRBD1 (6 bases). Germline V gene sequence: CDR1 MNHNS, CDR2 SASEGT. Deletions cut 2 bases from V and 2 bases from J, with 16 bases between. This CDR3 has 16 amino acids.